This paragraph covers one T cell receptor beta chain sequence. Its antigen remains unidentified. The data derive from a study of CD8 T cells in Susac syndrome. Study-level background: The Susac syndrome patients were therapy-naive, on corticosteroids, or on intravenous immunoglobulin alone at blood draw. Findings and caveats of the study: By the study's own acknowledgment, its TCR sequencing and HLA analysis included relatively few individuals.

CDR1 SGHTA and CDR2 FQGNSA come from the germline V gene. The CDR3 loop spans 15 amino acids. Trimming took 2 bases from V and 4 from J, leaving 15 bases between them. RNA in amounts of roughly 0.5 to 1 ug was reverse transcribed with random hexamers. TCRdb fed the immunoSEQ multiplex PCR reads into MiXCR, producing one record per CDR3 protein. In the table there are more than 85,000 distinct CDR3 sequences, 85% to 95% of which are singletons. The T cells that were sequenced for TCR beta were CD8+ and CD4+ cells from blood. Negative isolation was applied to CD8+ and CD4+ T cells, and FACS enrichment was applied to TEMRA cells.

This TCR was sampled from a human donor with Susac syndrome. The chain links TRBV7-2 to TRBJ2-7; possibly TRBD1 for D (6 bases). Sequencing input: CD4+ T cells from PBMCs. CDR3 amino acids: CASSLSGQIQYEQYF. In DNA, the CDR3 is TGTGCCAGCAGCTTATCCGGACAGATCCAGTACGAGCAGTACTTC.